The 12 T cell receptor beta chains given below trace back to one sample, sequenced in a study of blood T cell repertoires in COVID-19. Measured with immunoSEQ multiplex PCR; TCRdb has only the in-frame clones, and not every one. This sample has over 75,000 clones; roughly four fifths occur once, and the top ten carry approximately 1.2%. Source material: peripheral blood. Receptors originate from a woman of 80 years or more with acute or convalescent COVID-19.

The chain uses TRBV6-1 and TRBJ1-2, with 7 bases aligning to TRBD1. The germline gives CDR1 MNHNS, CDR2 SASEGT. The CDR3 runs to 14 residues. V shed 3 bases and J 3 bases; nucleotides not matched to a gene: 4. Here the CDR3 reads CASSEADRDYGYTF. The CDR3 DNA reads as TGTGCCAGCAGTGAGGCCGACAGGGACTATGGCTACACCTTC.

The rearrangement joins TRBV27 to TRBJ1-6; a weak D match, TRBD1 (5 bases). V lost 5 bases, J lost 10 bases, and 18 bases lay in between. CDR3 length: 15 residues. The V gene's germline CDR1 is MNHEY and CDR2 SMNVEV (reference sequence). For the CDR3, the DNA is TGTGCCAGCAGTCCTCTATCTCAGGGCAACTCACCCCTCCACTTT. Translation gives CASSPLSQGNSPLHF.

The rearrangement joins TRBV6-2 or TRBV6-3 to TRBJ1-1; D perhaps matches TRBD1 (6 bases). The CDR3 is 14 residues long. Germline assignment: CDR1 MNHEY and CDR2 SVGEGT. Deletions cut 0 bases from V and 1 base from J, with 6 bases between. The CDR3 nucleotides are TGTGCCAGCAGTTACTCGGGGGCGAACACTGAAGCTTTCTTT. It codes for CASSYSGANTEAFF.

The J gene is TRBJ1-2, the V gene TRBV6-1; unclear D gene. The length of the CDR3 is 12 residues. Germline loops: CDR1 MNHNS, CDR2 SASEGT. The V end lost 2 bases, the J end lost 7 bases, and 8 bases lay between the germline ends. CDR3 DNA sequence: TGTGCCAGCAGTGAACTGGTCGGTGGCTACACCTTC. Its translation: CASSELVGGYTF.

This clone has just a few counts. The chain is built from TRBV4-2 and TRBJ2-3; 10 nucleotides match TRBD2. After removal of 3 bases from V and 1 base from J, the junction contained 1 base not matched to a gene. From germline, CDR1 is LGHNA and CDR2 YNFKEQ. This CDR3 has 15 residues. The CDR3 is CASSHGTSGTDTQYF. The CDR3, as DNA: TGTGCCAGCAGCCACGGGACTAGCGGCACAGATACGCAGTATTTT.

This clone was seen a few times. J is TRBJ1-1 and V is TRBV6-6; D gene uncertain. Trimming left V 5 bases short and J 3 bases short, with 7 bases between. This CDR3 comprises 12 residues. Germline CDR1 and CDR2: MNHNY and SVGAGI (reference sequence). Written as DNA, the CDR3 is TGTGCCAGCAGTGCCCAGGACACTGAAGCTTTCTTT. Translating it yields CASSAQDTEAFF.

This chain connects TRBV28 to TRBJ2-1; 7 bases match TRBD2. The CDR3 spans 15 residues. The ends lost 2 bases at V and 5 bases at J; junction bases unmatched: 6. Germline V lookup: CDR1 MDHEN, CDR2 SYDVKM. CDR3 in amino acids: CASSLRRGGDNEQFF. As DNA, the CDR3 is TGTGCCAGCAGTTTACGGCGGGGAGGGGACAATGAGCAGTTCTTC.

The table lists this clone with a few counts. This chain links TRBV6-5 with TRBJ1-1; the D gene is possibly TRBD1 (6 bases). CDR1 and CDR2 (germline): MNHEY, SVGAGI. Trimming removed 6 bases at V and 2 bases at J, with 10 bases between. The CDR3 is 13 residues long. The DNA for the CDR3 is TGTGCCAGCAGGGACAGACCAAACACTGAAGCTTTCTTT. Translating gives CASRDRPNTEAFF.

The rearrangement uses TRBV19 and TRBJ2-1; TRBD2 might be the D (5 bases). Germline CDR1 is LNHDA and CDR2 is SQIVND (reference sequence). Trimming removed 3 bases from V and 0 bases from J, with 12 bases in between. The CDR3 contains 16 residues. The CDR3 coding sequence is TGTGCCAGTAGTATGGAGGAGGTCAGCTCCTACAATGAGCAGTTCTTC. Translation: CASSMEEVSSYNEQFF.

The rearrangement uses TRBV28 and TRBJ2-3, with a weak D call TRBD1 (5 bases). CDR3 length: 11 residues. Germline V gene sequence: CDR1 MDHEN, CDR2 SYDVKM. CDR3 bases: TGTGCTATTCGAAAGGGGAATACGCAGTATTTT. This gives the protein CAIRKGNTQYF. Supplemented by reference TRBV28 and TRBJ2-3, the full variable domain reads DVKVTQSSRYLVKRTGEKVFLECVQDMDHENMFWYRQDPGLGLRLIYFSYDVKMKEKGDIPEGYSVSREKKERFSLILESASTNQTSMYLCAIRKGNTQYFGPGTRLTVL.

CDR3: CAISVGTVETQYF. The CDR3, as DNA: TGTGCCATCAGTGTTGGGACAGTGGAGACCCAGTACTTC. This rearrangement joins TRBV10-3 to TRBJ2-5, with TRBD1 matching 7 bases. Germline V lookup: CDR1 ENHRY, CDR2 SYGVKD. The CDR3 extends over 13 amino acids. J gave up 5 bases and V 4 bases, and 4 bases lay outside the gene matches.

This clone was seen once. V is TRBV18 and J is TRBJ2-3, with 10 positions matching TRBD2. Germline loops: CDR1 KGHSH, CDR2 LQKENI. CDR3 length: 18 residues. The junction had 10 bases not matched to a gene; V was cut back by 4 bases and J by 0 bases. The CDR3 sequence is CASSQRTSGVLSTDTQYF. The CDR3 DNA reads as TGTGCCAGCTCACAGAGGACTAGCGGTGTCCTTAGCACAGATACGCAGTATTTT.